The 26 T cell receptor beta chains presented below share a single source sample, sequenced in a study of cytomegalovirus exposure and HLA in healthy donors. In the PCR, 60 Vbeta and 13 Jbeta primers were used. The repertoire was sequenced with immunoSEQ multiplex PCR; TCRdb's copy has only in-frame clones and lacks some. The table includes 120,000 to 150,000 clones, 60% to 85% detected once. Sequenced material: PBMCs. The receptor set was obtained from a male donor in good health and CMV-seronegative.

The V gene is TRBV21-1, the J gene TRBJ2-1; the listed D gene, TRBD2, was not tested against the DNA. TRBV21-1 has pseudogene status. The CDR3 consists of 19 residues. The CDR3 nucleotides read TGTGCTCGCCGCCCCCCACTAGCGGGAGGGTTAAGCTCCTACAATGAGCAGTTCTTC. Its translation is CARRPPLAGGLSSYNEQFF.

The chain is built from TRBV15 and TRBJ2-4; 7 bases agree with TRBD2. This CDR3 comprises 15 residues. The V and J ends lost 0 bases and 6 bases, in that order; junction bases with no gene match: 5. Germline V gene lookup returns CDR1 LNHNV and CDR2 YYDKDF (reference sequence). The CDR3 loop is CATSRDGSSGNIQYF. CDR3 DNA sequence: TGTGCCACCAGCAGAGACGGGTCTAGCGGAAACATTCAGTACTTC.

The chain recombines TRBV29-1 with TRBJ1-2; TRBD1 matches at 8 bases. Trimming removed 4 bases from V and 2 bases from J; junction bases left unmatched: 3. This CDR3 spans 13 amino acids. In germline, CDR1 is SQVTM, CDR2 ANQGSEA. CDR3 amino acids: CSVGAGGNYGYTF. The CDR3 DNA sequence: TGCAGCGTTGGGGCAGGGGGCAACTATGGCTACACCTTC.

The V call is TRBV5-1, the J call TRBJ2-1, with D perhaps TRBD2 (6 bases). Looked up from germline, CDR1 is SGHRS and CDR2 is YFSETQ. The CDR3 consists of 15 residues. The germline V and J ends were trimmed by 5 bases and 0 bases, with 12 bases remaining between them. The CDR3 here is CASRTGVSSYNEQFF. Here the CDR3 DNA reads TGCGCCAGCAGAACGGGGGTTAGCTCCTACAATGAGCAGTTCTTC.

This chain connects TRBV7-9 to TRBJ1-1; no clear D. The germline V gene encodes CDR1 SEHNR and CDR2 FQNEAQ (reference sequence). CDR3 size: 16 residues. The V gene lost 5 bases and the J gene lost 4 bases, with 20 bases spanning the gap. The CDR3: CASSPPRNTLTTEAFF. DNA for the CDR3: TGTGCCAGCAGCCCCCCGAGGAATACTTTAACCACTGAAGCTTTCTTT.

The V gene is TRBV9, the J gene TRBJ2-7, with 10 bases lining up with TRBD2. The CDR3 totals 17 residues. The trim removed 0 bases at V and 0 bases at J, leaving 6 bases unmatched. CDR1 is SGDLS and CDR2 is YYNGEE in the germline V gene. CDR3 loop: CASSVGTSGEISYEQYF. CDR3 bases: TGTGCCAGCAGCGTAGGGACTAGCGGCGAAATCTCCTACGAGCAGTACTTC.

The gene calls are TRBV5-1 and TRBJ2-1; maybe TRBD2 (6 bases). Germline assignment: CDR1 SGHRS and CDR2 YFSETQ. The CDR3 has 15 amino acids. Trimming left V 5 bases short and J 0 bases short, with 12 bases between. CDR3 coding DNA: TGCGCCAGCAGAGGGGAGGTGTACTCCTACAATGAGCAGTTCTTC. Its translation: CASRGEVYSYNEQFF.

The chain recombines TRBV7-2 with TRBJ2-1; TRBD2 is a possible D gene (7 bases). V was pared by 2 bases and J by 3 bases, with 17 bases between. Per the germline V gene, CDR1 is SGHTA and CDR2 is FQGNSA. The CDR3 length is 17 residues. CDR3 loop: CASSLNQEGGFYNEQFF. The CDR3 DNA sequence: TGTGCCAGCAGCTTAAACCAAGAGGGGGGGTTCTACAATGAGCAGTTCTTC.

This clone was detected only once. This chain connects TRBV5-1 to TRBJ2-1; TRBD2 aligns across 10 bases. Germline V gives CDR1 SGHRS, CDR2 YFSETQ. V was pared by 6 bases and J by 5 bases, with 8 bases of the junction left unmatched. CDR3 length: 15 residues. The CDR3 nucleotides read TGCGCCAGCAAGAGTAGCGGGAGGAGGCACAATGAGCAGTTCTTC. The encoded protein is CASKSSGRRHNEQFF.

The gene calls are TRBV9 and TRBJ1-1; 9 nucleotides match TRBD1. The CDR3 covers 13 residues. Germline CDR1 reads SGDLS; CDR2 reads YYNGEE. Unmatched junction bases numbered 8, after V lost 8 bases and J lost 6 bases. The CDR3 DNA reads TGTGCCAGTACTACAGGGGGCGAACCTGAAGCTTTCTTT. Translated: CASTTGGEPEAFF.

The chain employs TRBV13 and TRBJ2-7; D perhaps matches TRBD1 (6 bases). Germline lookup yields CDR1 PRHDT and CDR2 FYEKMQ (reference sequence). This CDR3 comprises 15 residues. Trimming shortened V by 7 bases and J by 4 bases, and 20 bases separated the two germline ends. CDR3: CASKTMRDTLYEQYF. The CDR3 DNA sequence: TGTGCCAGCAAGACAATGAGGGACACCCTTTACGAGCAGTACTTC.

The V call is TRBV30, the J call TRBJ1-2; D remains ambiguous. Germline CDR1 and CDR2: GTSNPN and SVGIG (reference sequence). Trimming stripped 0 bases from V and 2 bases from J, with 7 bases between. This CDR3 comprises 13 residues. CDR3 bases: TGTGCCTGGAGTGTTTCACAGAACTATGGCTACACCTTC. The encoded protein is CAWSVSQNYGYTF.

V usage is TRBV5-5 and J usage is TRBJ1-1; D is undetermined. Between the trimmed V and J ends, which lost 6 bases and 6 bases, there was a span of 18 bases. The CDR3 runs 14 residues. Germline V gives CDR1 SGHKS, CDR2 YYEKEE (reference sequence). CDR3 sequence reads: CASTLGSDFPEAFF. The CDR3 nucleotides are TGTGCCAGCACCCTTGGTAGCGACTTCCCTGAAGCTTTCTTT.

The rearrangement uses TRBV7-3 and TRBJ2-2; maybe TRBD1 (5 bases). CDR1 and CDR2 (germline): SGHTA, FQGTGA. The CDR3 extends over 15 amino acids. V shed 5 bases and J shed 6 bases, with 16 bases lying between them. The chain's CDR3 is CASSRGQGGSGELFF. The CDR3 DNA reads TGTGCCAGCAGCCGCGGACAAGGCGGTTCCGGGGAGCTGTTTTTT.

The genes are TRBV29-1 and TRBJ2-7; 8 bases agree with TRBD1. The V gene end was trimmed by 3 bases and the J gene end by 0 bases; junction bases not matched to a gene: 7. Looked up from germline, CDR1 is SQVTM and CDR2 is ANQGSEA. The CDR3 is 15 residues long. CDR3: CSVEGGQDISYEQYF. CDR3 DNA: TGCAGCGTTGAGGGGGGACAGGATATCTCCTACGAGCAGTACTTC.

The rearrangement links TRBV6-5 to TRBJ1-1, with D possibly TRBD1 on 6 matching bases. The V end lost 4 bases, the J end lost 5 bases, and 20 bases lay between the germline ends. The length of the CDR3 is 16 residues. Per the germline V gene, CDR1 is MNHEY and CDR2 is SVGAGI. This chain's CDR3 is CASSSRGTPTGTEAFF. In DNA, the CDR3 is TGTGCCAGCAGTTCCAGGGGAACCCCAACGGGTACTGAAGCTTTCTTT.

The V call is TRBV11-2, the J call TRBJ1-1; 8 positions agree with TRBD1. This CDR3 has 15 residues. The germline V gene has CDR1 SGHAT and CDR2 FQNNGV. J was trimmed by 5 bases and V by 4 bases; bases with no gene match: 9. The CDR3 DNA sequence: TGTGCCAGCAGCTCATCGGACAGGGTTTTGACTGAAGCTTTCTTT. Its translation: CASSSSDRVLTEAFF.

The rearrangement links TRBV6-5 to TRBJ2-2; maybe TRBD2 (6 bases). From germline, CDR1 is MNHEY and CDR2 SVGAGI. This CDR3 is built from 15 residues. Trimming stripped 2 bases from V and 1 base from J, with 8 bases between. Here the CDR3 DNA reads TGTGCCAGCAGTTACGGACTACAGAACACCGGGGAGCTGTTTTTT. Translating it yields CASSYGLQNTGELFF.

This clone was counted a few times. V usage is TRBV2 and J usage is TRBJ1-5; D unresolved. CDR3 length equals 14 residues. The germline CDR1 and CDR2 sequences are SNHLY and FYNNEI. V lost 5 bases and J lost 5, with 13 bases in between. This CDR3 is CASSIGDRDQPQHF. In nucleotides, the CDR3 is TGTGCCAGCAGTATCGGGGATCGGGATCAGCCCCAGCATTTT.

The gene calls are TRBV5-6 and TRBJ2-6, with D uncertain. This CDR3 comprises 15 residues. With 9 bases removed from V and 0 bases from J, the gap between germline ends came to 13 bases. Germline V gene data show CDR1 as SGHDT and CDR2 as YYEEEE. CDR3 in amino acids: CATKITASGANVLTF. Here the CDR3 DNA reads TGTGCCACCAAAATTACAGCCTCTGGGGCCAACGTCCTGACTTTC. Complete variable domain (other parts from reference TRBV5-6 and TRBJ2-6): DAGVTQSPTHLIKTRGQQVTLRCSPKSGHDTVSWYQQALGQGPQFIFQYYEEEERQRGNFPDRFSGHQFPNYSSELNVNALLLGDSALYLCATKITASGANVLTFGAGSRLTVL.

The rearrangement joins TRBV4-3 to TRBJ1-1; a possible D gene is TRBD1 (6 bases). The V and J ends lost 0 bases and 2 bases respectively, with 10 bases between them. From germline, CDR1 is LGHNA and CDR2 YSLEER. The CDR3 runs to 15 residues. CDR3 residues: CASSQEGQSNTEAFF. The CDR3 bases are TGCGCCAGCAGCCAAGAAGGACAGTCCAACACTGAAGCTTTCTTT.

This clone was counted a few times. The chain recombines TRBV30 with TRBJ1-3, with 8 bases that match TRBD1. The V segment lost 8 bases and the J segment 0 bases; nucleotides outside the gene matches: 3. There are 13 residues in the CDR3. Germline V CDR1 and CDR2: GTSNPN, SVGIG (reference sequence). The CDR3 here is CAGQGSSGNTIYF. CDR3 bases: TGTGCCGGACAGGGCTCCTCTGGAAACACCATATATTTT.

The chain uses TRBV7-9 and TRBJ1-3; D unresolved. V was cut by 5 bases and J by 4 bases, with 12 bases left in between. There are 14 residues in the CDR3. Per the germline V gene, CDR1 is SEHNR and CDR2 is FQNEAQ (reference sequence). The CDR3 reads CASSAGWLGNTIYF. DNA for the CDR3: TGTGCCAGCAGCGCGGGCTGGTTAGGAAACACCATATATTTT.

The chain recombines TRBV29-1 with TRBJ2-1; D remains ambiguous. This CDR3 contains 11 residues. Trimming removed 4 bases from V and 3 bases from J, with 4 bases in between. Germline V lookup: CDR1 SQVTM, CDR2 ANQGSEA. The CDR3 DNA is TGCAGCGTTGTCTTCTACAATGAGCAGTTCTTC. Protein sequence: CSVVFYNEQFF.

The chain combines TRBV15 with TRBJ2-2; 14 bases agree with TRBD2. CDR1 is LNHNV and CDR2 is YYDKDF in the germline V gene (reference sequence). J lost 4 bases, V lost 5 bases, and 9 bases had no gene match. The CDR3 is 18 amino acids. CDR3 residues: CATSGGLAGGGGTGELFF. The CDR3 DNA sequence: TGTGCCACCAGCGGAGGACTAGCGGGGGGCGGGGGCACCGGGGAGCTGTTTTTT. The full variable domain, in which reference TRBV15 and TRBJ2-2 provide the parts outside the CDR3, is DAMVIQNPRYQVTQFGKPVTLSCSQTLNHNVMYWYQQKSSQAPKLLFHYYDKDFNNEADTPDNFQSRRPNTSFCFLDIRSPGLGDTAMYLCATSGGLAGGGGTGELFFGEGSRLTVL.

The chain combines TRBV2 with TRBJ2-1, with D possibly being TRBD2 (6 bases). The V end lost 4 bases, the J end lost 4 bases, and 8 bases lay between the germline ends. CDR1 is SNHLY, CDR2 FYNNEI, per germline. The CDR3 totals 13 residues. In DNA form, the CDR3 reads TGTGCCAGCAGTGGGACTAAATACAATGAGCAGTTCTTC. Translating gives CASSGTKYNEQFF.